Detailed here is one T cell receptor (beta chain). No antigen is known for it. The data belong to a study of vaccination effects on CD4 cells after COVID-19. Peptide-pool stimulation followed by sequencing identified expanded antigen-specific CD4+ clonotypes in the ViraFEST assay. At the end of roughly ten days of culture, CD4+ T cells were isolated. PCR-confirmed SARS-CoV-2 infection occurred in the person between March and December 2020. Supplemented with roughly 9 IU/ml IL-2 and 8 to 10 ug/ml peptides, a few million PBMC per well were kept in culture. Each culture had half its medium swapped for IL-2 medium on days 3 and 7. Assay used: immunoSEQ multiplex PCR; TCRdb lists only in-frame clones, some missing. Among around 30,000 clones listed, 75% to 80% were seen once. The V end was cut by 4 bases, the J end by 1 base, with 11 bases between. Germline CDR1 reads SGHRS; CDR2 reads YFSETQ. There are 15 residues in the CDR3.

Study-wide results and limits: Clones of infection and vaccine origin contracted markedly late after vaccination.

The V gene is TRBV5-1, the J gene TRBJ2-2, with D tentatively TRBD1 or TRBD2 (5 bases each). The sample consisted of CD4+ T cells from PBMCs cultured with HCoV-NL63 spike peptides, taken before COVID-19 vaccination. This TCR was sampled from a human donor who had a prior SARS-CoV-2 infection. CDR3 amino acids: CASSLGPVNTGELFF. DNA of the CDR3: TGCGCCAGCAGCCTGGGACCCGTGAACACCGGGGAGCTGTTTTTT.